Listed below are T cell receptor beta chains from one sample, sequenced in a study of Graves' ophthalmopathy and Graves' hyperthyroidism. TCRdb re-derived calls from the multiplex PCR reads in MiXCR, one entry per CDR3 protein. The table has about 620,000 distinct CDR3 sequences, 22% seen once; the top ten hold more than 5.5%. Material for sequencing was peripheral blood. The receptors stem from a woman aged 18-35 years with stable Graves' hyperthyroidism. Some clones in this sample may be carry-over from other donors' samples. Both conserved end residues are part of each CDR3. Each record gives: V gene, D gene, J gene, clone size, CDR3 protein, CDR3 DNA. The D gene is left open where the match is weak. Size values are once, few and many counts, or a class for expanded clones, and some rows have none.

V gene: TRBV7-2; D gene: -; J gene: TRBJ1-1; clone size: many; CDR3 protein: CASSLLSGEITEAFF; CDR3 DNA: TGTGCCAGCAGCTTACTTTCAGGAGAGATAACTGAAGCTTTCTTT
V gene: TRBV11-1; D gene: TRBD1; J gene: TRBJ1-5; clone size: few; CDR3 protein: CASSSGTGLSNPPQHF; CDR3 DNA: TGTGCCAGCAGCTCGGGGACAGGGCTAAGCAATCCGCCCCAGCATTTT
V gene: TRBV20-1; D gene: TRBD2; J gene: TRBJ2-5; clone size: many; CDR3 protein: CSAPGLASETQYF; CDR3 DNA: TGCAGTGCCCCCGGACTAGCTTCGGAGACCCAGTACTTC
V gene: TRBV9; D gene: -; J gene: TRBJ2-7; clone size: many; CDR3 protein: CASSPRTASYEQYF; CDR3 DNA: TGTGCCAGCAGCCCCCGGACAGCCTCCTACGAGCAGTACTTC
V gene: TRBV15; D gene: TRBD1; J gene: TRBJ2-5; clone size: many; CDR3 protein: CATSTSGQDGQETQYF; CDR3 DNA: TGTGCCACCAGCACATCAGGACAGGACGGTCAAGAGACCCAGTACTTC
V gene: TRBV7-3; D gene: -; J gene: TRBJ1-1; clone size: many; CDR3 protein: CASSFSGDTEAFF; CDR3 DNA: TGTGCCAGCAGCTTTTCAGGAGACACTGAAGCTTTCTTT
V gene: TRBV12-3/TRBV12-4; D gene: -; J gene: TRBJ1-3; clone size: many; CDR3 protein: CASSPPVANTIYF; CDR3 DNA: TGTGCCAGCAGCCCTCCGGTAGCAAACACCATATATTTT
V gene: TRBV20-1; D gene: -; J gene: TRBJ2-2; clone size: many; CDR3 protein: CSAFYQSRPGELFF; CDR3 DNA: TGCAGTGCTTTTTACCAGTCTCGCCCCGGGGAGCTGTTTTTT
V gene: TRBV30; D gene: -; J gene: TRBJ1-1; clone size: many; CDR3 protein: CAWRPRGWTEAFF; CDR3 DNA: TGTGCCTGGAGACCCCGTGGATGGACTGAAGCTTTCTTT
V gene: TRBV12-3/TRBV12-4; D gene: TRBD1; J gene: TRBJ1-1; clone size: -; CDR3 protein: CASSAPGTGSFF; CDR3 DNA: TGTGCCAGCAGTGCCCCCGGGACAGGGTCTTTCTTT
V gene: TRBV5-1; D gene: TRBD1; J gene: TRBJ1-6; clone size: -; CDR3 protein: CASSESSRGMNSPLHF; CDR3 DNA: TGCGCCAGCAGCGAATCCTCCAGGGGGATGAATTCACCCCTCCACTTT
V gene: TRBV7-2; D gene: TRBD2; J gene: TRBJ2-5; clone size: few; CDR3 protein: CASSLGRVAGGQETQYF; CDR3 DNA: TGTGCCAGCAGCTTAGGCAGGGTAGCGGGGGGCCAAGAGACCCAGTACTTC
V gene: TRBV12-3/TRBV12-4; D gene: -; J gene: TRBJ1-3; clone size: -; CDR3 protein: CASRAEGNTIYF; CDR3 DNA: TGTGCCAGCAGGGCGGAAGGAAACACCATATATTTT
V gene: TRBV6-2/TRBV6-3; D gene: TRBD1; J gene: TRBJ1-5; clone size: many; CDR3 protein: CASSYSRRTGGRLSNQPQHF; CDR3 DNA: TGTGCCAGCAGTTACTCGAGGCGGACAGGGGGTCGGTTAAGCAATCAGCCCCAGCATTTT
V gene: TRBV25-1; D gene: TRBD2; J gene: TRBJ2-7; clone size: many; CDR3 protein: CASTQGGSGSGEQYF; CDR3 DNA: TGTGCCAGCACCCAAGGGGGTAGCGGGAGTGGGGAGCAGTACTTC
V gene: TRBV2; D gene: TRBD1; J gene: TRBJ1-1; clone size: -; CDR3 protein: CASSGTGGGIMNTEAFF; CDR3 DNA: TGTGCCAGCAGTGGGACAGGGGGCGGAATTATGAACACTGAAGCTTTCTTT
V gene: TRBV12-3/TRBV12-4; D gene: -; J gene: TRBJ2-5; clone size: -; CDR3 protein: CASSFLWETQYF; CDR3 DNA: TGTGCCAGCAGTTTCCTATGGGAGACCCAGTACTTC
V gene: TRBV11-2; D gene: -; J gene: TRBJ2-7; clone size: -; CDR3 protein: CASSKAWDPTHEQYF; CDR3 DNA: TGTGCCAGCAGCAAAGCCTGGGACCCCACCCACGAGCAGTACTTC
V gene: TRBV20-1; D gene: -; J gene: TRBJ1-2; clone size: -; CDR3 protein: CSARDGGLGYTF; CDR3 DNA: TGCAGTGCTAGAGATGGGGGGCTCGGCTACACCTTC
V gene: TRBV20-1; D gene: -; J gene: TRBJ2-5; clone size: many; CDR3 protein: CSARVGGLAANQETQYF; CDR3 DNA: TGCAGTGCTAGAGTCGGGGGGCTAGCGGCCAACCAAGAGACCCAGTACTTC
V gene: TRBV2; D gene: -; J gene: TRBJ2-5; clone size: many; CDR3 protein: CASTSRVGETQYF; CDR3 DNA: TGTGCCAGCACCTCGCGGGTTGGGGAGACCCAGTACTTC